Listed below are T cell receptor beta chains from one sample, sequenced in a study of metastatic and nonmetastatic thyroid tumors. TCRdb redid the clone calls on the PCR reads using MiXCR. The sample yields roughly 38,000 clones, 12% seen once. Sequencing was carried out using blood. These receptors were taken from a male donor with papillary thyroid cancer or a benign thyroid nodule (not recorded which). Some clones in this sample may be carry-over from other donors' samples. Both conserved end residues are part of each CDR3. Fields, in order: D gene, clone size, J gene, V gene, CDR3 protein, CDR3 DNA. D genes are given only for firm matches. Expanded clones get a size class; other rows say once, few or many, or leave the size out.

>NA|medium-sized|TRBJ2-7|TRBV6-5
CASSYFGVDYEQYF
TGTGCCAGCAGTTACTTTGGGGTCGATTACGAGCAGTACTTC
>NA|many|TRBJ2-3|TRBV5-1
CASSRSNSDTDTQYF
TGCGCCAGCAGCCGCTCGAACAGCGACACAGATACGCAGTATTTT
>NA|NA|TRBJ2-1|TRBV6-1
CASIEELGGDEQFF
TGTGCCAGCATCGAAGAGCTAGGAGGAGATGAGCAGTTCTTC
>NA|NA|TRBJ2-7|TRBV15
CATSRAARISYEQYF
TGTGCCACCAGCAGAGCCGCTAGGATCTCCTACGAGCAGTACTTC
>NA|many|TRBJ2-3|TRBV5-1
CASSLEGGITDTQYF
TGCGCCAGCAGCTTGGAAGGCGGGATCACAGATACGCAGTATTTT
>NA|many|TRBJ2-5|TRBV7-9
CASSFGRETQYF
TGTGCCAGCAGCTTCGGTAGGGAGACCCAGTACTTC
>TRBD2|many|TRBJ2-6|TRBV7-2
CASSSGHSGANVLTF
TGTGCCAGCTCTAGCGGGCATTCTGGGGCCAACGTCCTGACTTTC
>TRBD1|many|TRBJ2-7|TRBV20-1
CSATEGQGSYEQYF
TGCAGTGCTACGGAGGGACAGGGGAGCTACGAGCAGTACTTC
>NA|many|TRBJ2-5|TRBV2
CASSERAGETQYF
TGTGCCAGCAGTGAGCGCGCGGGAGAGACCCAGTACTTC
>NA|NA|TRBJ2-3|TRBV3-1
CASTGGGTTDTQYF
TGTGCCAGCACAGGAGGGGGGACCACAGATACGCAGTATTTT
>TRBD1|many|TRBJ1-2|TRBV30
CAWSVRQGVRGYTF
TGTGCCTGGAGTGTAAGGCAGGGGGTACGCGGCTACACCTTC
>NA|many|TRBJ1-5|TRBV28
CASSPGGNQPQHF
TGTGCCAGCAGTCCCGGGGGGAATCAGCCCCAGCATTTT
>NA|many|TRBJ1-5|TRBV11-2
CASSLDGPRGSNQPQHF
TGTGCCAGCAGCTTAGATGGGCCCAGGGGAAGCAATCAGCCCCAGCATTTT
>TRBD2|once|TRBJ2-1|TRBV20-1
CSAAGTSGRGEQFF
TGCAGTGCTGCGGGGACTAGCGGGAGAGGTGAGCAGTTCTTC
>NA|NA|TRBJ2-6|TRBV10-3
CAISDPIDYGANVLTF
TGTGCCATCAGTGACCCCATAGACTATGGGGCCAACGTCCTGACTTTC
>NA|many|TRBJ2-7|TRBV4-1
CASSQGTTYEQYF
TGCGCCAGCAGCCAAGGAACGACCTACGAGCAGTACTTC
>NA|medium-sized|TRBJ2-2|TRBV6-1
CASSELGATGELFF
TGTGCCAGCAGTGAACTGGGGGCAACCGGGGAGCTGTTTTTT
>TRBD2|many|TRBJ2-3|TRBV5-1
CASKNLAGATDTQYF
TGCGCCAGCAAAAATCTAGCGGGAGCAACAGATACGCAGTATTTT
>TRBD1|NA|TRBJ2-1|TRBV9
CASSVSDRSTPDDQFF
TGTGCCAGCAGCGTATCGGACAGGAGCACACCCGATGATCAGTTCTTC
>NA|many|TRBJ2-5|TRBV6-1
CASSETQYF
TGTGCCAGCAGTGAGACCCAGTACTTC